The sequence of this T cell receptor beta chain was determined in a study of cytomegalovirus exposure and HLA in healthy donors. 13 Jbeta primers and 60 Vbeta primers were used for the PCR. Original data processing: There were tens of millions of unique TCR beta chains by a later count, and approximately 10 million of them were shared. The assay was immunoSEQ multiplex PCR, and TCRdb's table has in-frame clones only and misses some. The DNA gave D and trimming, while V, J and clone size come from that table. The data show about 170,000 clones, over 80% seen once. The V and J ends lost 0 bases and 3 bases respectively, with 10 bases between them. The CDR3 totals 15 residues. Per germline, CDR1 SGHDT and CDR2 YYEEEE.

Input material: PBMCs. The origin of this receptor is a boy aged 2-15 years in good health and CMV-seronegative. This rearrangement joins TRBV5-6 to TRBJ1-5; weak D call: TRBD1 (5 bases). The CDR3 here is CASSLGSGINQPQHF. Here the CDR3 DNA reads TGTGCCAGCAGCTTGGGGTCAGGGATCAATCAGCCCCAGCATTTT. Drawing the rest from reference TRBV5-6 and TRBJ1-5, the complete variable domain is DAGVTQSPTHLIKTRGQQVTLRCSPKSGHDTVSWYQQALGQGPQFIFQYYEEEERQRGNFPDRFSGHQFPNYSSELNVNALLLGDSALYLCASSLGSGINQPQHFGDGTRLSIL.